The 23 T cell receptor beta chains below were found in one sample sequenced in a study of Ad26.COV2.S vaccination and SARS-CoV-2 variants (TCRdb year 2021). The protocol used for the library was the immunoSEQ multiplex PCR assay. Imported from immuneACCESS, the table was reduced by TCRdb to in-frame sequences with V and J called. These copies leave out some clones; in studies compared against another copy, an unresolved V gene accounts for under half, and the cause of the remainder is not known. In this sample the table shows about 370,000 clones, 89% of which occur a single time. Around 1.8% of the sample lies in the top ten. The treatment or condition label here, explained by the study, means: 15 to 20 received Ad26.COV2.S at low or high dose, single or two shots; about 5 received placebo; per-sample allocation not given. For vaccine and placebo recipients, the sequenced repertoires came from samples collected on day 63 after the first injection.

Sequenced material: peripheral blood, taken in a trial of Ad26.COV2.S vaccine versus placebo. The receptors were gathered from a person aged 18-65 years who received the Ad26.COV2.S COVID-19 vaccine or a placebo.

The chain employs TRBV6-1 and TRBJ1-6; unclear D gene. The germline V gene has CDR1 MNHNS and CDR2 SASEGT. The CDR3 sequence is 16 residues long. V lost 2 bases and J 10 bases, leaving 18 bases between the germline ends. The CDR3 nucleotides read TGTGCCAGCAGTGAAAGGTGGGGTTCATTGGACTCACCCCTCCACTTT. Translating gives CASSERWGSLDSPLHF.

The chain recombines TRBV11-3 with TRBJ2-7; perhaps TRBD1 as D (5 bases). This CDR3 region has 14 residues. Germline CDR1 is SGHNT and CDR2 is YENEEA. V was clipped by 4 bases and J by 4 bases, with 14 bases between them. CDR3 nucleotide sequence: TGTGCCAGCAGCTCCACAGGTGTAGGTTACGAGCAGTACTTC. Translation gives CASSSTGVGYEQYF.

The rearrangement uses TRBV18 and TRBJ1-6, with TRBD1 matching over 7 bases. The CDR3 totals 19 residues. Germline CDR1 reads KGHSH; CDR2 reads LQKENI. V shed 4 bases, J shed 0 bases, and the junction held 12 bases outside the gene matches. CDR3 loop: CASSQLPGQISSYNSPLHF. CDR3 nucleotides: TGTGCCAGCTCACAATTACCGGGACAGATAAGCTCCTATAATTCACCCCTCCACTTT.

The chain links TRBV3-1 (or the pseudogene TRBV3-2) to TRBJ2-1; TRBD2 matches 11 bases. CDR3 length: 15 amino acids. CDR1 is LGHDT, CDR2 YNNKEL, per germline (reference sequence). The junction had 3 bases not matched to a gene; V was cut back by 4 bases and J by 4 bases. The CDR3 region has the DNA TGTGCCAGCAGCCTTAGCGGGAGGGCGTACAATGAGCAGTTCTTC. This encodes CASSLSGRAYNEQFF.

The rearrangement joins TRBV5-5 to TRBJ2-2, with D possibly being TRBD1 (6 bases). The CDR3 runs 16 residues. Trimming took 3 bases from V and 7 from J, leaving 19 bases between them. Germline assignment: CDR1 SGHKS and CDR2 YYEKEE (reference sequence). The CDR3 nucleotides read TGTGCCAGCAGCTCCCCCCGGGCAGGGGTCTTCGGGGAGCTGTTTTTT. Protein sequence: CASSSPRAGVFGELFF.

As concerns this clone: This CDR3 is also generated by other DNA sequences in the sample. This chain connects TRBV28 to TRBJ2-7; D may correspond to TRBD1 or TRBD2 (5 bases each). This CDR3 has 14 residues. Germline lookup yields CDR1 MDHEN and CDR2 SYDVKM. Trimming shortened V by 3 bases and J by 0 bases, and 9 bases separated the two germline ends. As DNA, the CDR3 is TGTGCCAGCAGTTTGCCAGGGACCTCCTACGAGCAGTACTTC. Protein: CASSLPGTSYEQYF. The complete variable domain, with remaining parts taken from reference TRBV28 and TRBJ2-7, reads DVKVTQSSRYLVKRTGEKVFLECVQDMDHENMFWYRQDPGLGLRLIYFSYDVKMKEKGDIPEGYSVSREKKERFSLILESASTNQTSMYLCASSLPGTSYEQYFGPGTRLTVT.

The chain joins TRBV18 to TRBJ1-6; D gene unclear. The germline gives CDR1 KGHSH, CDR2 LQKENI. Between the trimmed V and J ends, which lost 1 base and 0 bases, there was a span of 16 bases. The CDR3 runs 19 residues. CDR3 sequence reads: CASSPRGDSSFSYNSPLHF. The CDR3 DNA reads as TGTGCCAGCTCACCACGGGGAGACTCCTCTTTCTCCTATAATTCACCCCTCCACTTT.

The chain has TRBV28 and TRBJ1-1; D uncertain. CDR3 length: 15 residues. Trimming shortened V by 5 bases and J by 5 bases, and 18 bases separated the two germline ends. CDR1 and CDR2 from the germline V gene are MDHEN and SYDVKM. In nucleotides, the CDR3 is TGTGCCAGCAGTCTCCCGGGCCCCATGCGGACTGAAGCTTTCTTT. Protein sequence: CASSLPGPMRTEAFF.

V usage is TRBV10-3 and J usage is TRBJ2-3; no reliable D call. CDR1 is ENHRY and CDR2 is SYGVKD in the germline V gene. V lost 2 bases to trimming and J lost 4 bases, with 7 bases between them. The CDR3 extends over 13 amino acids. The CDR3 region is CAISEGFPDTQYF. CDR3 bases: TGTGCCATCAGTGAGGGATTTCCAGATACGCAGTATTTT.

The rearrangement uses TRBV7-9 and TRBJ2-1; D might be TRBD1 (6 bases). Trimming took 4 bases from V and 4 from J, leaving 11 bases between them. Germline loops: CDR1 SEHNR, CDR2 FQNEAQ (reference sequence). The length of the CDR3 is 14 residues. CDR3 bases: TGTGCCAGCAGCTCGACAGGTCTGTACAATGAGCAGTTCTTC. Translating it yields CASSSTGLYNEQFF.

This clone was seen just once. The chain joins TRBV6-5 to TRBJ2-1; no clear D gene. Trimming pared 9 bases from V and 3 bases from J, leaving 15 bases between. The CDR3 length is 14 residues. Looked up from germline, CDR1 is MNHEY and CDR2 is SVGAGI. The CDR3 region has the DNA TGTGCCAGTTCAACGGCGTCGAACTACAATGAGCAGTTCTTC. Its translation is CASSTASNYNEQFF.

This clone was recorded only once. Other DNA sequences within the sample encode an identical CDR3. This chain uses TRBV18 with TRBJ2-7, with 7 bases matching TRBD2. Germline values: CDR1 KGHSH, CDR2 LQKENI. V was pared by 3 bases and J by 5 bases, with 1 base of the junction left unmatched. This CDR3 region has 12 residues. The CDR3 here is CASSPSGDEQYF. In DNA form, the CDR3 reads TGTGCCAGCTCACCGAGCGGGGACGAGCAGTACTTC.

This clone was observed a few times. This rearrangement joins TRBV2 to TRBJ2-1, with unresolved D. The CDR3 has 13 residues. The V end was cut by 6 bases, the J end by 9 bases, with 15 bases between. The germline CDR1 and CDR2 sequences are SNHLY and FYNNEI. The CDR3 region has the DNA TGTGCCAGCAGCTGGAATCGGGCGGCTGAGCAGTTCTTC. Protein sequence: CASSWNRAAEQFF.

The J gene is TRBJ1-4, the V gene TRBV28; D perhaps matches TRBD1 (6 bases). Germline V gene sequence: CDR1 MDHEN, CDR2 SYDVKM. The CDR3 sequence is 17 residues long. Trimming stripped 5 bases from V and 0 bases from J, with 16 bases between. CDR3 sequence (DNA): TGTGCCAGCAGTACCCTACAGGGTTTGGCAACTAATGAAAAACTGTTTTTT. Its protein product is CASSTLQGLATNEKLFF.

The V and J genes are TRBV9 and TRBJ2-5, with 8 nucleotides matching TRBD2. Germline V CDR1 and CDR2: SGDLS, YYNGEE. With 0 bases clipped from V and 4 bases from J, the junction kept 8 bases outside the gene matches. CDR3 length: 16 amino acids. The chain's CDR3 is CASSVGGRGALETQYF. The CDR3 DNA is TGTGCCAGCAGCGTAGGAGGGCGGGGGGCCTTAGAGACCCAGTACTTC.

This clone came up a few times. Other DNA sequences of this sample code for an identical CDR3. The gene calls are TRBV5-1 and TRBJ2-3; no clear D. V dropped 0 bases and J dropped 6 bases, with 11 bases sitting between them. Germline CDR1 and CDR2: SGHRS and YFSETQ. This CDR3 has 14 amino acids. CDR3 loop: CASSLAGSTDTQYF. DNA of the CDR3: TGCGCCAGCAGCTTGGCCGGGTCAACTGATACGCAGTATTTT.

The chain recombines TRBV5-1 with TRBJ2-6; D unclear. V lost 4 bases and J lost 0, with 17 bases in between. This CDR3 comprises 18 residues. Looked up from germline, CDR1 is SGHRS and CDR2 is YFSETQ. CDR3 sequence (DNA): TGCGCCAGCAGCGCTTTCCCCCCCTCTAGCTCTGGGGCCAACGTCCTGACTTTC. Protein: CASSAFPPSSSGANVLTF.

The chain couples TRBV6-2 or TRBV6-3 to TRBJ2-7; D may match TRBD1 or TRBD2 (5 bases each). The CDR3 loop spans 15 amino acids. Per the germline V gene, CDR1 is MNHEY and CDR2 is SVGEGT. V lost 5 bases, J lost 0 bases, and 14 bases lay in between. CDR3 amino acids: CASSTGHESSYEQYF. Here the CDR3 DNA reads TGTGCCAGCAGTACGGGGCACGAGAGCTCCTACGAGCAGTACTTC.

This chain joins TRBV25-1 and TRBJ2-5; tentative D call: TRBD1 (5 bases). The CDR3 spans 17 residues. CDR1 is MGHDK and CDR2 is SYGVNS in the germline V gene. The germline V and J ends were trimmed by 1 base and 0 bases, with 15 bases remaining between them. The CDR3 coding sequence is TGTGCCAGCAGTGAATTTCAGGGTCCCAGGTACCAAGAGACCCAGTACTTC. Its translation: CASSEFQGPRYQETQYF.

This clone showed up just a few times. The V gene is TRBV20-1, the J gene TRBJ2-1, with TRBD2 matching 9 bases. Germline CDR1 DFQATT, CDR2 SNEGSKA (reference sequence). With 3 bases clipped from V and 6 bases from J, the junction kept 9 bases outside the gene matches. There are 15 residues in the CDR3. This CDR3 is CSASRAGGPLNEQFF. DNA of the CDR3: TGCAGTGCTAGTCGAGCGGGAGGCCCGCTCAATGAGCAGTTCTTC.

This clone appeared a single time. Other DNA sequences from this sample encode an identical CDR3 as well. The chain couples TRBV3-1 (or the pseudogene TRBV3-2) to TRBJ2-7; D perhaps matches TRBD2 (5 bases). CDR3 length: 12 amino acids. Germline loops: CDR1 LGHDT, CDR2 YNNKEL (reference sequence). Trimming removed 1 base from V and 7 bases from J, with 8 bases in between. CDR3 protein: CASSQGGWEQYF. CDR3 DNA sequence: TGTGCCAGCAGCCAAGGAGGGTGGGAGCAGTACTTC.

The V call is TRBV12-3 or TRBV12-4, the J call TRBJ2-2; D is possibly TRBD2 (7 bases). Between the trimmed V and J ends, which lost 5 bases and 6 bases, there was a span of 10 bases. The CDR3 extends over 13 amino acids. CDR3 amino acids: CASSNGGPGELFF. The DNA of the CDR3 is TGTGCCAGCAGTAACGGGGGGCCCGGGGAGCTGTTTTTT.

The V and J genes are TRBV4-1 and TRBJ2-3; 8 bases are shared with TRBD2. The V gene's germline CDR1 is MGHRA and CDR2 YSYEKL. The CDR3 has 16 amino acids. The V gene end was trimmed by 1 base and the J gene end by 3 bases; junction bases not matched to a gene: 6. CDR3 amino acids: CASSQGSGSRTDTQYF. The CDR3 region has the DNA TGCGCCAGCAGCCAAGGAAGCGGGAGTCGAACAGATACGCAGTATTTT.